This is a list of T cell receptor beta chains from one sample in a study of OX40 agonist ivuxolimab in advanced cancers. TCRdb keeps only in-frame clones here, not all; method: immunoSEQ multiplex PCR. The sample includes tens of thousands of clones, under 95% seen only once; the top ten take over 0.8%. This sample comprised CD4+ or CD8+ T cells sorted from blood, obtained in a trial of the OX40 agonist ivuxolimab. All receptors come from an adult with an advanced solid tumor such as melanoma, head and neck, liver or kidney cancer. CDR3s include the opening cysteine and the closing phenylalanine or tryptophan. A D gene is named only where the DNA matches it firmly.

V gene	J gene	D gene	CDR3 DNA	CDR3 protein
TRBV11-3	TRBJ2-3	-	TGTGCCAGCAGCTTAGGAATCTCTTCTCTGTCGGGTGCCCCGGATACGCAGTATTTT	CASSLGISSLSGAPDTQYF
TRBV20-1	TRBJ1-2	TRBD1	TGCAGTGCTGCCAGGGGGTATGGCTACACCTTC	CSAARGYGYTF
TRBV30	TRBJ2-7	-	TGTGCCTGGAGTGTGGGGTCGGACCCCTACGAGCAGTACTTC	CAWSVGSDPYEQYF
TRBV2	TRBJ2-1	-	TGTGCCAGCATACGGTCCTTGATCGGGAATGAGCAGTTCTTC	CASIRSLIGNEQFF
TRBV6-5	TRBJ1-5	TRBD1	TGTGCCAGCTGGGACAGGAGCAATCAGCCCCAGCATTTT	CASWDRSNQPQHF
TRBV6-1	TRBJ2-5	-	TGTGCCAGCAGTGAAGTCCCAAAAGGGGTTGGCCAAGAGACCCAGTACTTC	CASSEVPKGVGQETQYF
TRBV4-3	TRBJ2-4	-	TGCGCCAGCAGCCAAGATAGAGGGACCATTCAGTACTTC	CASSQDRGTIQYF
TRBV5-4	TRBJ2-5	-	TGTGCCAGCAGCTTGGCGTTGGCCGGGGAGACCCAGTACTTC	CASSLALAGETQYF
TRBV11-3	TRBJ2-7	-	TGTGCCAGCAGCTTAAACGCAGGGGCAGGGTACGAGCAGTACTTC	CASSLNAGAGYEQYF
TRBV5-8	TRBJ2-1	TRBD2	TGTGCCAGCAGCTCCTTGTTTGCGGGAGGGCCGGGGTCCTACAATGAGCAGTTCTTC	CASSSLFAGGPGSYNEQFF
TRBV19	TRBJ1-1	-	TGTGCCAGTAGTTCAGTCTCCGGCACTGAAGCTTTCTTT	CASSSVSGTEAFF
TRBV15	TRBJ2-7	-	TGTGCCACCAGCAGAGATCACGGGCCTCTTACCTATTACGAGCAGTACTTC	CATSRDHGPLTYYEQYF
TRBV5-4	TRBJ2-5	TRBD1	TGTGCCAGCAGCTCGCCCCACGGGGGACAGGGTGGGGGGGAGACCCAGTACTTC	CASSSPHGGQGGGETQYF
TRBV4-2	TRBJ2-1	-	TGTGCCGGCAGCCAAGCACTGAACTCCTACAATGAGCAGTTCTTC	CAGSQALNSYNEQFF